This T cell receptor (beta chain) was recorded in a study of blood T cells in healthy people across ages. CDR3 length: 14 amino acids. Trimming left V 6 bases short and J 1 base short, with 13 bases between. Primed by a sample-barcoded 5' primer and a J-beta primer mix, a second PCR proceeded for about 6 to 11 cycles. Using its own MiXCR run on the 5' RACE reads, TCRdb lists one record per CDR3 protein. The sample yields about 1.8 million distinct CDR3 sequences, 49% seen once. The TCR originated in a middle-aged woman in good health. The sequencing sample was made of blood. The chain uses TRBV12-3 or TRBV12-4 and TRBJ2-7; the D gene is possibly TRBD1 (6 bases). CDR3 nucleotides: TGTGCCAGCAGCGTTTCAGGGGATTCCTACGAGCAGTACTTC. Translated: CASSVSGDSYEQYF.